Listed below are T cell receptor beta chains from one sample, sequenced in a study of spatial heterogeneity in lung cancer. One entry per CDR3 protein, called by TCRdb with MiXCR from the 5' RACE reads. This sample has about 50,000 distinct CDR3 sequences; approximately 7.6% occur once, and the top ten carry about 13%. The material sequenced was PBMCs, taken at surgery. The receptor source for this set is a female donor with early-stage non-small cell lung cancer. CDR3s include the opening cysteine and the closing phenylalanine or tryptophan. The D gene is left open where the match is weak. Size is omitted from some rows. Given values are once, few, many or a class for expanded clones.

clone size: few; D gene: .; J gene: TRBJ2-3; V gene: TRBV6-6; CDR3 protein: CASSYGAGYSTDTQYF; CDR3 DNA: TGTGCCAGCAGTTACGGGGCAGGGTATAGCACAGATACGCAGTATTTT
clone size: many; D gene: TRBD1; J gene: TRBJ1-5; V gene: TRBV19; CDR3 protein: CASSIYSGTGDQPQHF; CDR3 DNA: TGTGCCAGTAGTATCTATTCCGGGACAGGGGATCAGCCCCAGCATTTT
clone size: few; D gene: .; J gene: TRBJ1-5; V gene: TRBV19; CDR3 protein: CASSIVEWGQPQHF; CDR3 DNA: TGTGCCAGTAGTATAGTGGAGTGGGGTCAGCCCCAGCATTTT
clone size: .; D gene: TRBD2; J gene: TRBJ2-3; V gene: TRBV7-2; CDR3 protein: CASSLGLAGGRDTQYF; CDR3 DNA: TGTGCCAGCAGCTTAGGTCTAGCGGGGGGGCGCGATACGCAGTATTTT
clone size: .; D gene: TRBD2; J gene: TRBJ2-7; V gene: TRBV10-2; CDR3 protein: CASSGIGAGGPYEQYF; CDR3 DNA: TGCGCCAGCAGTGGCATCGGAGCGGGGGGCCCCTACGAGCAGTACTTC
clone size: many; D gene: .; J gene: TRBJ1-3; V gene: TRBV2; CDR3 protein: CASIVSWSGNTIYF; CDR3 DNA: TGTGCCAGCATCGTCAGCTGGTCTGGAAACACCATATATTTT
clone size: .; D gene: TRBD1; J gene: TRBJ2-3; V gene: TRBV9; CDR3 protein: CASMDRWTDTQYF; CDR3 DNA: TGTGCCAGCATGGACAGGTGGACAGATACGCAGTATTTT
clone size: .; D gene: TRBD1; J gene: TRBJ1-2; V gene: TRBV9; CDR3 protein: CASSDKGQGSYGYTF; CDR3 DNA: TGTGCCAGCAGCGACAAAGGACAGGGGAGCTATGGCTACACCTTC
clone size: .; D gene: TRBD1; J gene: TRBJ2-2; V gene: TRBV4-2; CDR3 protein: CASSQSTTGERSGELFF; CDR3 DNA: TGTGCCAGCAGCCAATCTACGACAGGGGAACGCTCCGGGGAGCTGTTTTTT
clone size: few; D gene: .; J gene: TRBJ2-7; V gene: TRBV5-4; CDR3 protein: CASSRDGYYEQYF; CDR3 DNA: TGTGCCAGCAGCCGGGACGGATACTACGAGCAGTACTTC
clone size: .; D gene: TRBD2; J gene: TRBJ2-1; V gene: TRBV7-8; CDR3 protein: CASSLLAGGPISINEQFF; CDR3 DNA: TGTGCCAGCAGCTTACTAGCGGGGGGGCCAATATCCATCAATGAGCAGTTCTTC
clone size: .; D gene: TRBD2; J gene: TRBJ2-5; V gene: TRBV30; CDR3 protein: CAWSVLGGLETQYF; CDR3 DNA: TGTGCCTGGAGTGTACTCGGGGGGTTGGAGACCCAGTACTTC
clone size: many; D gene: TRBD1; J gene: TRBJ1-2; V gene: TRBV7-9; CDR3 protein: CASSAGQGGGYTF; CDR3 DNA: TGTGCCAGCAGCGCGGGACAGGGAGGAGGCTACACCTTC
clone size: many; D gene: .; J gene: TRBJ2-7; V gene: TRBV14; CDR3 protein: CASSQVASRAYEQYF; CDR3 DNA: TGTGCCAGCAGCCAAGTGGCATCGCGAGCCTACGAGCAGTACTTC
clone size: many; D gene: .; J gene: TRBJ2-5; V gene: TRBV7-8; CDR3 protein: CASSLRPYQETQYF; CDR3 DNA: TGTGCCAGCAGCTTAAGGCCGTACCAAGAGACCCAGTACTTC
clone size: many; D gene: .; J gene: TRBJ1-5; V gene: TRBV7-6; CDR3 protein: CASSLAGAQPQHF; CDR3 DNA: TGTGCCAGCAGCTTAGCAGGCGCTCAGCCCCAGCATTTT
clone size: .; D gene: .; J gene: TRBJ1-5; V gene: TRBV7-2; CDR3 protein: CASSLDSGTNQPQHF; CDR3 DNA: TGTGCCAGCAGCCTAGACTCCGGGACTAATCAGCCCCAGCATTTT
clone size: few; D gene: TRBD2; J gene: TRBJ2-7; V gene: TRBV20-1; CDR3 protein: CSARDRSSGVWGQYF; CDR3 DNA: TGCAGTGCTAGAGATCGGAGTAGCGGGGTTTGGGGGCAGTACTTC
clone size: .; D gene: .; J gene: TRBJ2-3; V gene: TRBV6-2/TRBV6-3; CDR3 protein: CASRQTDYTQYF; CDR3 DNA: TGTGCCAGCCGCCAGACAGACTATACGCAGTATTTT
clone size: few; D gene: TRBD1; J gene: TRBJ2-2; V gene: TRBV4-3; CDR3 protein: CASSQDRQGFYTGELFF; CDR3 DNA: TGCGCCAGCAGCCAAGACCGACAGGGTTTTTACACCGGGGAGCTGTTTTTT
clone size: few; D gene: TRBD2; J gene: TRBJ2-3; V gene: TRBV6-2/TRBV6-3; CDR3 protein: CASSRRRGATDTQYF; CDR3 DNA: TGTGCCAGCAGCCGGAGGCGGGGGGCCACAGATACGCAGTATTTT
clone size: many; D gene: .; J gene: TRBJ2-7; V gene: TRBV28; CDR3 protein: CASSWGGVGEQYF; CDR3 DNA: TGTGCCAGCAGTTGGGGGGGCGTGGGCGAGCAGTACTTC
clone size: many; D gene: .; J gene: TRBJ2-1; V gene: TRBV11-2; CDR3 protein: CASSGGLSSYNEQFF; CDR3 DNA: TGTGCCAGCAGCGGAGGACTCAGCTCCTACAATGAGCAGTTCTTC
clone size: .; D gene: .; J gene: TRBJ2-2; V gene: TRBV27; CDR3 protein: CASSVRSVNTGELLF; CDR3 DNA: TGTGCCAGCAGTGTTCGGAGCGTCAACACCGGGGAGCTGCTTTTT
clone size: .; D gene: .; J gene: TRBJ1-1; V gene: TRBV5-1; CDR3 protein: CASSPWGGSEAFF; CDR3 DNA: TGCGCCAGCAGCCCCTGGGGGGGGTCGGAGGCTTTCTTT
clone size: medium-sized; D gene: .; J gene: TRBJ2-1; V gene: TRBV11-1; CDR3 protein: CASSPMIDEQFF; CDR3 DNA: TGTGCCAGCAGCCCTATGATCGATGAGCAGTTCTTC
clone size: .; D gene: TRBD2; J gene: TRBJ2-3; V gene: TRBV12-3/TRBV12-4; CDR3 protein: CASSLRAGGTDTQYF; CDR3 DNA: TGTGCCAGCAGTTTGAGAGCGGGGGGCACAGATACGCAGTATTTT
clone size: many; D gene: .; J gene: TRBJ2-7; V gene: TRBV19; CDR3 protein: CASSTQVRGYEQYF; CDR3 DNA: TGTGCCAGTAGTACCCAGGTTCGAGGGTACGAGCAGTACTTC
clone size: few; D gene: .; J gene: TRBJ1-2; V gene: TRBV12-3/TRBV12-4; CDR3 protein: CASSTLTLNYGYTF; CDR3 DNA: TGTGCCAGCAGCACCCTTACATTGAACTATGGCTACACCTTC
clone size: few; D gene: TRBD2; J gene: TRBJ2-1; V gene: TRBV15; CDR3 protein: CATSRDGASGDEQFF; CDR3 DNA: TGTGCCACCAGCAGAGATGGGGCTAGCGGGGATGAGCAGTTCTTC
clone size: .; D gene: .; J gene: TRBJ2-1; V gene: TRBV6-2/TRBV6-3; CDR3 protein: CASSLRGGQGLSPGNEQFF; CDR3 DNA: TGTGCCAGCTCCCTACGGGGGGGACAGGGCCTCTCCCCCGGCAATGAGCAGTTCTTC
clone size: .; D gene: TRBD1; J gene: TRBJ1-2; V gene: TRBV9; CDR3 protein: CASSVEGQGLYGYTF; CDR3 DNA: TGTGCCAGCAGCGTAGAGGGACAGGGCTTGTATGGCTACACCTTC
clone size: many; D gene: .; J gene: TRBJ2-1; V gene: TRBV3-1; CDR3 protein: CASSQLDEQFF; CDR3 DNA: TGTGCCAGCAGCCAACTCGATGAGCAGTTCTTC